This TCR beta chain comes out of a study of T cell responses to AZD1222 COVID-19 vaccine. Across the study: Second-dose recipients at about 4 or about 12 weeks were treated as one pooled group.

Regarding the study as a whole: Clonal diversity was possibly underestimated, and white British individuals and females predominated among donors.

This CDR3 contains 18 residues. Germline assignment: CDR1 MNHNY and CDR2 SVGAGI (reference sequence). Trimming cost V 5 bases and J 10 bases; bases outside gene matches: 16. With respect to this clone: Its antigen remains unknown.

Sequenced by immunoSEQ multiplex PCR; TCRdb stores in-frame clones only, minus some. The sample yields more than 95,000 clones, 80% to 90% seen once. The sample was peripheral blood, taken on day 0 of AZD1222 vaccination. The source of this sequence is an adult in good health. The chain is built from TRBV6-6 and TRBJ2-1, with 14 bases lining up with TRBD2. CDR3 in DNA: TGTGCCAGCAGTCCCGGGACTAGCGGGGGCACTACCGACAGGGAGCAGTTCTTC. Protein sequence: CASSPGTSGGTTDREQFF.